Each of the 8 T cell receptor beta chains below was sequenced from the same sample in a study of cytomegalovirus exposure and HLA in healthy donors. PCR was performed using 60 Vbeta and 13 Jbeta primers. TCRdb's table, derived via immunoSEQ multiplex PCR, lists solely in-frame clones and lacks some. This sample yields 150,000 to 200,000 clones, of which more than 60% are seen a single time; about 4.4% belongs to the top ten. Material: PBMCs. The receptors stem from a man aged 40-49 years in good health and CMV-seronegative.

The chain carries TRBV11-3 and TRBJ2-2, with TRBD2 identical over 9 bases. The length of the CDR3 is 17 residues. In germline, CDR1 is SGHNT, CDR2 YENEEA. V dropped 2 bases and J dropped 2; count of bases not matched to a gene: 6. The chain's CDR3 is CASSLWGSGGNTGELFF. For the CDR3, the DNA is TGTGCCAGCAGCTTATGGGGTAGCGGGGGTAACACCGGGGAGCTGTTTTTT.

Here the CDR3 reads CASSLGTNYGYTF. In DNA, the CDR3 is TGTGCCAGCAGCTTGGGTACTAACTATGGCTACACCTTC. The chain recombines TRBV5-8 with TRBJ1-2; D is uncertain. The germline CDR1 and CDR2 sequences are SGHTS and YDEGEE. The CDR3 sequence is 13 residues long. The germline V and J ends were trimmed by 0 bases and 0 bases, with 3 bases remaining between them.

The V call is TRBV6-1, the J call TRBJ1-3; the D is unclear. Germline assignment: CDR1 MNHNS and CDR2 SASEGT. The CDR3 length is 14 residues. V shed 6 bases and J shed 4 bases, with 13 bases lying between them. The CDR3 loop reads CASSLHGEGNTIYF. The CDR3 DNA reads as TGTGCCAGCAGCCTGCATGGTGAGGGAAACACCATATATTTT.

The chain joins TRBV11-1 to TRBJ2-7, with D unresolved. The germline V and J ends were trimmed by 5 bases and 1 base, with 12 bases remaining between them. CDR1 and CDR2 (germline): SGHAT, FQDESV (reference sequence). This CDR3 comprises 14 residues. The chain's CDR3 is CASSGTLPSYEQYF. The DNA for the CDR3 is TGTGCCAGCAGCGGTACACTACCATCCTACGAGCAGTACTTC.

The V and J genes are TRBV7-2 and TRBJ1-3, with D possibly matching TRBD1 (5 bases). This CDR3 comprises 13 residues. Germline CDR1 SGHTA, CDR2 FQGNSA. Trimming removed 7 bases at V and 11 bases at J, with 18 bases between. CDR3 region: CASTFSDKTAIYF. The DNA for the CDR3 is TGTGCCAGCACCTTTTCGGACAAGACGGCCATATATTTT.

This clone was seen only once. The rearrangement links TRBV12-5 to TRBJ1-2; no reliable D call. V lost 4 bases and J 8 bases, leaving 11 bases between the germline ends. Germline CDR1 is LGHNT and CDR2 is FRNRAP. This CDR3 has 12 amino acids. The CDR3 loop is CASGSRGLGYTF. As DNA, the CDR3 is TGTGCTAGTGGTTCTCGAGGGCTAGGCTACACCTTC. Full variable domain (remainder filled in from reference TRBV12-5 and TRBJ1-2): DARVTQTPRHKVTEMGQEVTMRCQPILGHNTVFWYRQTMMQGLELLAYFRNRAPLDDSGMPKDRFSAEMPDATLATLKIQPSEPRDSAVYFCASGSRGLGYTFGSGTRLTVV.

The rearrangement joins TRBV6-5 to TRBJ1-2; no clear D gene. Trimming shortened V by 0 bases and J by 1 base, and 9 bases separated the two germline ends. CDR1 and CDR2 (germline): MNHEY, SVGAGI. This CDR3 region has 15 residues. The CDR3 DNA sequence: TGTGCCAGCAGTTACTCGACAAACGGTAACTATGGCTACACCTTC. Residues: CASSYSTNGNYGYTF.

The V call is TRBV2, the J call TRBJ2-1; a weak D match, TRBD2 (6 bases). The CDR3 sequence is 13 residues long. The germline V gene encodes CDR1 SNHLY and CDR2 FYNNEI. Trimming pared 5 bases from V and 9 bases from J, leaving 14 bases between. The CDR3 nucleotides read TGTGCCAGCAGTCTAAGACTAGATATTGAGCAGTTCTTC. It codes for CASSLRLDIEQFF.